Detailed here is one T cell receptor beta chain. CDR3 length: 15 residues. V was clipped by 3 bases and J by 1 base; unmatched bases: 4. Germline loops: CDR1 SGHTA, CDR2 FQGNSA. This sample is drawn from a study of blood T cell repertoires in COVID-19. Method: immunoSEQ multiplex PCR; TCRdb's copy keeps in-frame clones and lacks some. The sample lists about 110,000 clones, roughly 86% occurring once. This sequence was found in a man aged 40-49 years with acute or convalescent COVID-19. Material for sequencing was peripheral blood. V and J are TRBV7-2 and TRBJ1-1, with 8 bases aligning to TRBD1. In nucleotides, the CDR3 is TGTGCCAGCAGCTTGGACAGGGTGGAGAACACTGAAGCTTTCTTT. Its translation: CASSLDRVENTEAFF. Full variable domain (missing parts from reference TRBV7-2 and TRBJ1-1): GAGVSQSPSNKVTEKGKDVELRCDPISGHTALYWYRQSLGQGLEFLIYFQGNSAPDKSGLPSDRFSAERTGGSVSTLTIQRTQQEDSAVYLCASSLDRVENTEAFFGQGTRLTVV.